This T cell receptor (beta chain) is drawn from a study of memory CD4+ T cells and cytomegalovirus serostatus (dated by TCRdb to between 2019 and 2020). Background for the entire study: The 35 or so healthy Belgian adults in the cohort included 9 who were CMV seropositive and roughly 25 who were CMV seronegative. To replicate a published TCR-based CMV serostatus classifier, the study sequenced CD4+ memory TCRbeta repertoires from a Belgian cohort whose cytomegalovirus serostatus was known.

The Quick-DNA Microprep Kit was used to extract genomic DNA from the sorted cells. TCRbeta DNA was amplified with the immunoSEQ hsTCRbeta kit following the manufacturer's protocol. An Illumina MiSeq instrument was used to sequence the TCRbeta libraries. The authors' analysis ran thus. Following removal of out-of-frame sequences, 2.2 million or so distinct TCRbeta sequences were retained, with an average of approximately 64,000 per individual. Each individual was scored according to the count of 164 previously reported CMV-associated TCRbeta sequences and the total productive distinct TCRbeta count. A beta-binomial model was reimplemented in Python, and scikit-learn random forests with default parameters were trained on US cohort data. Classifier performance on the Belgian cohort was reported as the median AUC with percentile confidence intervals calculated over 10,000 bootstrap iterations. What TCRdb holds here is the immuneACCESS table cut down to in-frame rearrangements. Part of the clones is not present; checked against another copy, under half of the missing clones reflect an unresolved V gene, and the others are unexplained. V and J calls and clone size are copied from that table; D and trimming were computed from the DNA. This sample has roughly 86,000 clones in its table, and about 80% of those were observed once. Together, the top ten hold about 4% of the sample.

Single viable CD3+CD4+CD8-CD45RO+ cells were sorted as memory CD4+ T cells on a FACSAria II. CMV serostatus was determined with a Roche Elecsys assay detecting serum IgG against CMV pp150, pp28, p38 and p52. Following thawing, total CD4+ T cells were enriched through positive selection using CD4 magnetic microbeads. The samples came from a different study that was designed specifically to examine the CD4+ T cell memory repertoire. Following standard operating procedures, peripheral blood mononuclear cells were isolated and cryopreserved, while serum was kept at -80 degrees C. The staining used CD3-PerCP (BW264/56), CD4-APC (RPA-T4), CD45RO-PE (UCHT1) and CD8-Pacific Orange (3B5) antibodies, and Sytox blue was used to exclude non-viable cells. As to this clone: Its binding antigen is unknown. Base-call qualities are not available, and no considerably larger clone is one nucleotide away.

As encoded in the germline V gene, CDR1 is SGHTA while CDR2 is FQGNSA. The CDR3 numbers 15 residues from cysteine through phenylalanine. The only DNA kept is the CDR3, 45 bases in frame from the first base. For this chain, trimming is 5 bases at the V end and 2 bases at the J end, and the number of junction bases without a gene match is 8. The full study reports these points: Only CD4+CD45RO+ memory cells were sequenced, in contrast to the original study, in which naive and memory CD4+ and CD8+ populations were covered. Of fewer than 200 previously reported CMV-associated TCRbeta sequences, about 68 appeared in the CD4+ memory repertoires, each in one to five individuals. On the Belgian cohort, the classifier based on the original framework reached a median bootstrapped AUC of roughly 0.94, with a 95% CI of 0.76-1.00. For CMV serostatus prediction, a median bootstrapped AUC of roughly 0.94 was reached with the original framework, and a median bootstrapped AUC of approximately 0.89 was reached with a US-trained random forest. The results were interpreted as suggesting that the CMV-associated TCR signature is mostly present in the CD4+ memory repertoire.

In this chain, TRBV7-2 is recombined with TRBJ1-2; 7 junctional bases match TRBD1. The sample comprised memory CD4+ T cells from blood. The clonotype comes from an adult in good health and CMV-seropositive. The CDR3 protein: CASSARQGGNYGYTF. The nucleotides read TGTGCCAGCAGCGCCCGACAGGGTGGAAACTATGGCTACACCTTC.